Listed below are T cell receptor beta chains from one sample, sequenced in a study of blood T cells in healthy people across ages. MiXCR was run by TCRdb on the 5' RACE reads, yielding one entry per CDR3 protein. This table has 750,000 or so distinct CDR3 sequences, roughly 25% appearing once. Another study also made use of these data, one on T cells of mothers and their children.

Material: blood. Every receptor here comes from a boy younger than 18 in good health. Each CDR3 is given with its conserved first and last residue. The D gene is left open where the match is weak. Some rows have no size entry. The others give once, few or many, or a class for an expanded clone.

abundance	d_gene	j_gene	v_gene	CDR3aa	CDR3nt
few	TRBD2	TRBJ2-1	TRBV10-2	CASSELIAGQSYNEQFF	TGCGCCAGCAGTGAATTAATAGCGGGCCAGTCCTACAATGAGCAGTTCTTC
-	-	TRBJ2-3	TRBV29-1	CSVDGLDADTQYF	TGCAGCGTTGATGGGCTCGATGCGGATACGCAGTATTTT
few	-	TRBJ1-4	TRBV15	CATSREGVFEKLFF	TGTGCCACCAGCAGAGAGGGGGTTTTTGAAAAACTGTTTTTT
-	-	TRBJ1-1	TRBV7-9	CASSLEVVNTEAFF	TGTGCCAGCAGCTTAGAGGTCGTGAACACTGAAGCTTTCTTT
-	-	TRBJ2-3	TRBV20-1	CSALSGSSTDTQYF	TGCAGTGCCCTAAGCGGCTCTAGCACAGATACGCAGTATTTT
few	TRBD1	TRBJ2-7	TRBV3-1	CASSPGTVSCEQYF	TGTGCCAGCAGCCCTGGGACAGTCTCCTGCGAGCAGTACTTC
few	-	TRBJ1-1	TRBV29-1	CSANSNTEAFF	TGCAGCGCCAACAGTAACACTGAAGCTTTCTTT
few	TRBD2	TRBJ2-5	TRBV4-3	CASSQEVRTSGGEQTQYF	TGCGCCAGCAGCCAAGAAGTTCGGACTAGCGGGGGGGAGCAGACCCAGTACTTC
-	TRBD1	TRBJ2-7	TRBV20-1	CSAPGQGVYEQYF	TGCAGTGCGCCGGGACAGGGGGTCTACGAGCAGTACTTC
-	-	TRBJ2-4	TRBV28	CASSPSGTSNIQYF	TGTGCCAGCAGTCCCTCCGGGACCTCAAACATTCAGTACTTC
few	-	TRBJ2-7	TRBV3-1	CASSQAGDSYEQYF	TGTGCCAGCAGCCAGGCAGGAGACTCCTACGAGCAGTACTTC